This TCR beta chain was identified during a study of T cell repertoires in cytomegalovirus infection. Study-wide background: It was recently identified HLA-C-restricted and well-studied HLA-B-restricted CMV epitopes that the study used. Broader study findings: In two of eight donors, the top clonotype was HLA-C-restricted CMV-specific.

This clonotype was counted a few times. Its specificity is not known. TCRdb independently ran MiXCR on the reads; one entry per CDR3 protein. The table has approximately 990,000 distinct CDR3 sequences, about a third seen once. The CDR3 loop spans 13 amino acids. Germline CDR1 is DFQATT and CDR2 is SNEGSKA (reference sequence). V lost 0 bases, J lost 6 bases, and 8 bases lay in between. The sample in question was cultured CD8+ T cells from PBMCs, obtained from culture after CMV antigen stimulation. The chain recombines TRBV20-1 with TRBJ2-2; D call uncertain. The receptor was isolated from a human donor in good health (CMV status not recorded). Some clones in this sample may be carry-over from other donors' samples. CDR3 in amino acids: CSARDIEAGELFF. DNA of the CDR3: TGCAGTGCTAGAGATATCGAGGCCGGGGAGCTGTTTTTT.